This T cell receptor beta chain was captured by sequencing in a study of identical twins. Study outcomes and limitations: Out-of-frame beta sequences exhibited a weaker degree of excess twin sharing. A lower insertion count was a feature of abundant cord blood beta clonotypes, with no such feature in memory repertoires.

Unique molecular identifiers were present on cDNA, and template switching added a universal primer site. MiXCR, applied by TCRdb to the 5' RACE reads, yields one record per CDR3 protein. The data show about 890,000 distinct CDR3 sequences, 12% seen once. This clonotype came up many times. Its target is not known. Germline V gene data show CDR1 as KGHDR and CDR2 as SFDVKD. This CDR3 has 16 amino acids. With 3 bases removed from V and 6 bases from J, the gap between germline ends came to 16 bases. The same data also went into a second study, on yellow fever vaccine responses in identical twins. In that study: Twin vaccine T cell responses reportedly seemed partly convergent, partly personalized.

The TCR comes from a young woman in good health. This sequence joins TRBV24-1 and TRBJ2-2; the D is unclear. Sequencing input: PBMCs. The DNA for the CDR3 is TGTGCCACCAGTGATCGAGCGCCCAGTTGGCCCGGGGAGCTGTTTTTT. Translated, it gives CATSDRAPSWPGELFF.